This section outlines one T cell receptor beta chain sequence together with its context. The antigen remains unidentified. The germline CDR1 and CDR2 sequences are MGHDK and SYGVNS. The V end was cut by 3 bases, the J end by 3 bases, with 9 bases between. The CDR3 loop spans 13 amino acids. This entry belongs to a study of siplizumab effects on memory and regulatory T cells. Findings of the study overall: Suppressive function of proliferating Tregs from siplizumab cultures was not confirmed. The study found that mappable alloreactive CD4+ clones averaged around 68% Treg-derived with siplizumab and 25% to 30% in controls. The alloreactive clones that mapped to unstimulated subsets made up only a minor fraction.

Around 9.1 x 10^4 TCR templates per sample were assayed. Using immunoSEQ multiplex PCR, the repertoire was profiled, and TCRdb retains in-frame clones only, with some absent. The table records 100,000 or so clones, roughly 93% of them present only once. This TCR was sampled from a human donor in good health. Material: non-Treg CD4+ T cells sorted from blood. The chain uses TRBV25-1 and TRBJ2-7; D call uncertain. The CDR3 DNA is TGTGCCAGCAGTGACCATGGTAACTACGAGCAGTACTTC. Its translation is CASSDHGNYEQYF.